This T cell receptor beta chain was profiled in a study of T-cell memory formation after mild COVID-19. Study as a whole: Among the donors, TCR clusters were largely specific to each donor.

TCR alpha and TCR beta cDNA libraries with sample barcodes and UMIs came from 5'RACE using constant-segment primers. A single record per CDR3 protein comes from TCRdb applying MiXCR to the 5' RACE reads. Of 550,000 to 700,000 distinct CDR3 sequences in the sample, roughly 17% are singletons; the top ten hold 12%. With regard to this clonotype: Its antigen is undetermined.

Study-level points and caveats: Detection of some responders pre-infection suggested pre-existing cross-reactive memory T cells participated. Clones that shrank (day 15 to 85) were balanced CD4/CD8, whereas later expanders leaned CD4+.

The sample taken for sequencing was PBMCs or a T cell subset sorted from them (not recorded which). The sequence derives from an adult woman who had mild COVID-19 (a few samples of this study predate the infection). Cell type and time point are not known.

The CDR3 loop reads CASSLSTGDSYEQYF. As DNA, the CDR3 is TGTGCCAGCAGTTTATCGACAGGGGACTCCTACGAGCAGTACTTC. The chain recombines TRBV27 with TRBJ2-7, with 8 bases matching TRBD1. Trimming cost V 0 bases and J 0 bases; bases outside gene matches: 1. The CDR3 has 15 residues. The germline V gene has CDR1 MNHEY and CDR2 SMNVEV (reference sequence).